This TCR beta chain was found in a study of vaccination and CD4 T cells after COVID-19. About the study: As control conditions, cultures were given either a CEFX pool serving as positive control, an HIV-1 Nef pool, or no peptide at all. Study-wide results and limits: Nearly all convalescent vaccine-specific clones, 304 of 307, recognized only SARS-CoV-2 spike.

Germline V CDR1 and CDR2: SGHVS, FQNEAQ. The V and J ends lost 8 bases and 3 bases respectively, with 8 bases between them. The CDR3 runs 11 residues. As regards this clonotype: The antigen is undetermined.

CD4+ T cells that had been cultured provided DNA sequenced with the Oncomine TCR Beta short-read assay. TCRdb reprocessed the PCR reads via MiXCR and lists one record per CDR3 protein. Of around 14,000 distinct CDR3 sequences detected, 50% to 55% appear once; the ten largest clones hold 7.8%. Treatment in this sample: approximately 10-day PBMC culture with coronavirus spike peptide pools or control peptides (ViraFEST assay). Replacement of half the medium with fresh IL-2 medium took place on days 3 and 7. Sequencing was done on a sample of CD4+ T cells from blood, cultured in vitro. This TCR derives from a human donor who had recovered from COVID-19. This chain uses TRBV7-8 with TRBJ2-7, with D perhaps given as TRBD1 or TRBD2 (5 bases each). DNA of the CDR3: TGTGCCAGCGAGGGGTACTACGAGCAGTACTTC. Residues: CASEGYYEQYF.